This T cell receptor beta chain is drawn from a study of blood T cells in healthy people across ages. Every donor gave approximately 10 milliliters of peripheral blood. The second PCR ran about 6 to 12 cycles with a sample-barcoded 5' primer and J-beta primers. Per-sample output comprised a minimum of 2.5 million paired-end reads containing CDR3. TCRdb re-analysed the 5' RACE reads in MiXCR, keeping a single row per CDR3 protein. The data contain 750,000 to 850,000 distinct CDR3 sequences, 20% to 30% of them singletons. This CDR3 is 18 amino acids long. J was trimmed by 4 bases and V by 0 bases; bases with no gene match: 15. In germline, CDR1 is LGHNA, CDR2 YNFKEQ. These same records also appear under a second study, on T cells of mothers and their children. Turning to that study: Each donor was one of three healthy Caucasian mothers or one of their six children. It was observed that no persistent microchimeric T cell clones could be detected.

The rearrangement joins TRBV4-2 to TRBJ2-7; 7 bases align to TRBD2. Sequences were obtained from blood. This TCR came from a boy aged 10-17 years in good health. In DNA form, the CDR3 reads TGTGCCAGCAGCCAAGAGGGGCCCTCGAGCAGCGGGGCTTACGAGCAGTACTTC. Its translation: CASSQEGPSSSGAYEQYF.